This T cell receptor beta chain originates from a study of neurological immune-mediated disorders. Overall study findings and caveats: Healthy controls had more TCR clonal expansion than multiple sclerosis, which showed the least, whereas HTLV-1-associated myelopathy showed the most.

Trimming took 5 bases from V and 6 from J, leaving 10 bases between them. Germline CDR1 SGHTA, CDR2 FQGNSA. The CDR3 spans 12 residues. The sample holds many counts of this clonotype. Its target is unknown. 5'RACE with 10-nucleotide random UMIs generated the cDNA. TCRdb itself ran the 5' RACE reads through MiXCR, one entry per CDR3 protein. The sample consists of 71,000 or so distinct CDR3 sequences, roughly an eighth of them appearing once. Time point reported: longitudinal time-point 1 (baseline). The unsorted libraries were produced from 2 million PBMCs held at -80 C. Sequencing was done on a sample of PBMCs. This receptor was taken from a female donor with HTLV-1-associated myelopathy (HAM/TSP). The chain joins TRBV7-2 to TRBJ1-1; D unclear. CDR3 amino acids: CASSEMSPEAFF. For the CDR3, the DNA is TGTGCCAGCAGCGAAATGAGCCCTGAAGCTTTCTTT.